The present TCR beta chain was sequenced within a study of shared clonotypes between healthy human individuals (dated by TCRdb to between 2020 and 2021). Describing the broader study: Three men and a couple of women, aged 18 to 49 years, made up the cohort. Different laboratories and diverse techniques were used to prepare libraries and sequence TCR repertoires, to increase sequencing depth and limit assay-specific biases. Leukapheresis yielded between about 0.9 and 9.5 billion PBMCs per donor. To estimate repertoire size and how much clonotypes are shared between individuals, the study performed deep sequencing of blood TCR repertoires from a handful of healthy adults. For each donor, CD4 naive and CD4 memory were each given three plates, CD8 naive was given two plates, and CD8 memory was given one plate.

Notes on this clone: The antigen this receptor binds is unknown. Base-call qualities are not available, and no considerably larger clone is one nucleotide away.

Using the deep immunoSEQ assay, multiplex PCR amplified TCR CDR3 regions from genomic DNA. For each cell subset, the extracted genomic DNA was distributed evenly across all wells of several immunoSEQ 96-well plates, and each plate served as one replicate. For sorted subsets, each replicate PCR was loaded with around 220 ng genomic DNA, equivalent to about 33,000 T cell genomes. The purified libraries were quantified using a Qubit 3.0 fluorometer, sized with a Bioanalyzer 2100, and then quantified again using the KAPA Library Quantification kit. A separate single-read 150-cycle Illumina NextSeq 550 flow cell was used to sequence each immunoSEQ 96-well plate. The study's processing was this. Because the immunoSEQ output included only junctional sequences and no quality scores, the filtering could not be the same as the filtering used for full-length reads. To assign V/J genes and CDR3, sequences were annotated using PyIR, a Python wrapper for IgBLAST v1.9, with IMGT germline references. Any read was removed if the V/J assignment was weak (E-value above 1e-6), the CDR3 was missing, or the read contained stop codons, out-of-frame junctions, or ambiguous translated residues. V3J clonotypes were defined by identical inferred V gene, J gene, and CDR3 amino acid sequence. Percentage overlap between repertoires was computed as shared unique clonotypes divided by the size of the smaller repertoire. Three approaches were used to assess repertoire richness: RTK rarefaction, the Chao1 estimator, and Recon v2.1 estimates of unobserved clonotypes. Generation probabilities for all TCRbeta clonotypes obtained by the gDNA method from a handful of donors were computed using OLGA. What TCRdb holds here is the immuneACCESS table cut down to in-frame rearrangements. Part of the clones is not present; checked against another copy, under half of the missing clones reflect an unresolved V gene, and the others are unexplained. The V and J calls and clone size are taken from that table; D and trimming were inferred from the DNA. In all, the sample holds over a million clones, and roughly 96% of those were seen once. Over 1% of the sample rests with the top ten.

Overall study outcomes, separate from this receptor: Estimated clonotype richness was generally larger for naive than for memory subsets. Based on pairwise subsampling, the degree of clonotype sharing among donors was expected to be affected by sequencing depth. Sharing across a few donors was observed for about 5% of naive CD4, 3.5% of naive CD8, roughly 2.4% of memory CD4, and roughly 0.43% of memory CD8 clonotypes. Even with the large sequencing depth, rarefaction of the sorted-subset datasets indicated that sequencing was incomplete. Sampling was restricted to blood, and TCR repertoires in tissues likely differ from the TCR repertoires found in blood. Compared with non-shared clonotypes, the clonotypes found in all four sorted-subset donors had higher generation probabilities. The small number of donors limited the genetic and exposure-history diversity represented.

Donors were healthy HIV-negative adults with no recently reported acute infections or vaccinations. All donors were Caucasian adults living in Nashville, Tennessee, USA. Magnetic negative selection was used to enrich CD4+ T cells, after which naive cells were positively selected on CD45RA and the negative fraction became the memory subset. Blood was obtained by leukapheresis, after which PBMCs were separated by Ficoll-Histopaque density gradient centrifugation and cryopreserved in liquid nitrogen vapor phase. Analytical flow cytometry was used to check the purity and quantity of every magnetically sorted T cell population. Genomic DNA was isolated from each sorted fraction and quantified by UV absorbance on a Nanodrop 2000c. The germline V end is reduced by 0 bases and the J end by 7 bases; junction bases left unmatched: 7. The germline V gene encodes CDR1 SGHNT and CDR2 YYREEE (reference sequence). The CDR3 holds 17 amino acids from the cysteine to the phenylalanine. The retained sequence is limited to the CDR3, 51 bases, with the frame set at the first base.

The receptor comes from a man aged 30 to 45 in good health. The sample consisted of naive CD4+ T cells sorted from blood. Reading the label with the study, this specimen's cell subset or site is: CD45RA+ positively selected. The chain uses TRBV5-4 and TRBJ2-2; TRBD2 agrees with 12 junctional bases. The CDR3 region: CASSLAPSGRAVGELFF. The sequenced DNA is TGTGCCAGCAGCTTGGCCCCTAGCGGGAGGGCCGTCGGGGAGCTGTTTTTT. The entire variable domain, with the stretches around the CDR3 drawn from the reference TRBV5-4 and TRBJ2-2 proteins, is ETGVTQSPTHLIKTRGQQVTLRCSSQSGHNTVSWYQQALGQGPQFIFQYYREEENGRGNFPPRFSGLQFPNYSSELNVNALELDDSALYLCASSLAPSGRAVGELFFGEGSRLTVL.